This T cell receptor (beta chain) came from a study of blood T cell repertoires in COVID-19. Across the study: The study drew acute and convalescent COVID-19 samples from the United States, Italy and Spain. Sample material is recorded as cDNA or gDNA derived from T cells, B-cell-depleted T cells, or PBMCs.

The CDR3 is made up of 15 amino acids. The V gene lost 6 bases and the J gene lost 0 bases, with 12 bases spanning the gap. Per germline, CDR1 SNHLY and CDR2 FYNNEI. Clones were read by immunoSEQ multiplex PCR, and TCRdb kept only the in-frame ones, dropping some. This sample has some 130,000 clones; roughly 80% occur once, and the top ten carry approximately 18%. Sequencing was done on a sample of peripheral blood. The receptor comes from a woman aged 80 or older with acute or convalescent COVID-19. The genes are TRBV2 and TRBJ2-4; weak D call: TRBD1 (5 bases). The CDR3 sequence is CASRRTYEAKNIQYF. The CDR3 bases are TGTGCCAGCAGAAGGACATACGAAGCCAAAAACATTCAGTACTTC.